Sequencing of this T cell receptor beta chain was carried out in a study of OX40 agonist ivuxolimab in advanced cancers. Sequencing was performed with immunoSEQ multiplex PCR; in TCRdb, only in-frame clones are kept and a portion is missing. Of 55,000 to 60,000 clones listed, about four fifths are singletons. The V and J ends lost 4 bases and 4 bases respectively, with 11 bases between them. The CDR3 loop spans 14 amino acids. The germline gives CDR1 SGHRS, CDR2 YFSETQ. This clone was counted between two and nine times. Antigen specificity is unknown. Study-wide points: The study observed clonal expansion of CD4+ and CD8+ blood T cells by week 6 at 0.1 to 3.0 mg/kg.

The chain links TRBV5-1 to TRBJ1-4; TRBD1 might be the D (5 bases). The receptor was derived from an adult with an advanced solid tumor such as melanoma, head and neck, liver or kidney cancer. The specimen comprised CD4+ or CD8+ T cells sorted from blood, sampled in a trial of the OX40 agonist ivuxolimab. In DNA form, the CDR3 reads TGCGCCAGCAGCCCTGGGGGGAGTAATGAAAAACTGTTTTTT. Protein: CASSPGGSNEKLFF.